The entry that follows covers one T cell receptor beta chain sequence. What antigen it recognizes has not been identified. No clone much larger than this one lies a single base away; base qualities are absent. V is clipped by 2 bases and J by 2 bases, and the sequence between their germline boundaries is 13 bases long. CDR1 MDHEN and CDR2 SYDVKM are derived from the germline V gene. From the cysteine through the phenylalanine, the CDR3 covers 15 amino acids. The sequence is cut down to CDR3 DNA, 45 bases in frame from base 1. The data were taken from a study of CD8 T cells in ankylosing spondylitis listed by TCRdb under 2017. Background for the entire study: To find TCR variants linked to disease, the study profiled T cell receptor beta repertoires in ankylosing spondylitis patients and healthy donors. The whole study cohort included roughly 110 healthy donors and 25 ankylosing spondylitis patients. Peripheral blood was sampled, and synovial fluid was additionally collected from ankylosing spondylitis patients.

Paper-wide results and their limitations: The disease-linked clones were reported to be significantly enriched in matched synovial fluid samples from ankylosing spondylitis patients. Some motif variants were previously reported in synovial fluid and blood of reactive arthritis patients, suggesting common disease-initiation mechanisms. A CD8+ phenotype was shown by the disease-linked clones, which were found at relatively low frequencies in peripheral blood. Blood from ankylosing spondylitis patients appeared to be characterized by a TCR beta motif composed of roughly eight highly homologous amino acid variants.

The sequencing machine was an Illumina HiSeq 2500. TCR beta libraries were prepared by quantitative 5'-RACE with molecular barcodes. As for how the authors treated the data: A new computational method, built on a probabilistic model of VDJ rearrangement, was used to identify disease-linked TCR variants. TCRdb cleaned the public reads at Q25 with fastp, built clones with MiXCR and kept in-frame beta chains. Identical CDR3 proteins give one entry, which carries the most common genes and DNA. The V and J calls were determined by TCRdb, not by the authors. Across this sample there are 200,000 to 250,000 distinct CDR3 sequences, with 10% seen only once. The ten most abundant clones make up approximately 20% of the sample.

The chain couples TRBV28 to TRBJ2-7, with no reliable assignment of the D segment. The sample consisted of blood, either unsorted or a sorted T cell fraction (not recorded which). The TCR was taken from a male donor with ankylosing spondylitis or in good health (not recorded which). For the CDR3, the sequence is CASSLLGSQTYEQYF. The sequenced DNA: TGTGCCAGCAGTTTACTGGGGTCCCAAACCTACGAGCAGTACTTC.